The clone carrying this T cell receptor (beta chain) was recorded once. Its antigen is unidentified. This record comes from a study of shared clonotypes between healthy human individuals. Broader study findings: Limitation of the genetic and exposure-history diversity represented came from the few donors. When compared with the clonotypes that were shared by all four sorted-subset donors, the non-shared clonotypes turned out to have lower generation probabilities.

The authors divided CD4+ cells into CD45RA+ naive and CD45RA-negative memory subsets. As processed by the authors: Filtering differed, since immunoSEQ gave only junction sequences and no quality scores. Data came from immunoSEQ multiplex PCR; TCRdb stores just in-frame clones and leaves some out. V, J and clone size were drawn from that table, and D and trimming were deduced from the DNA. The sample holds over a million clones, over 95% seen once. The CDR3 has 16 amino acids. V gave up 4 bases and J gave up 0 bases; unmatched junction bases: 6. Germline values: CDR1 SGHVS, CDR2 FNYEAQ. This TCR was sampled from a man aged 25 to 40 in good health. This chain links TRBV7-6 with TRBJ2-1, with 7 bases aligning to TRBD2. The sample consisted of naive CD4+ T cells sorted from blood. Subset here: CD45RA+ positively selected. The CDR3 spells CASSWEGATSYNEQFF. The CDR3 nucleotides read TGTGCCAGCAGCTGGGAGGGAGCGACCTCCTACAATGAGCAGTTCTTC.